This T cell receptor beta chain is drawn from a study of T cell repertoires in aging, cancer and after chemotherapy. TRB rearrangements spanning V, D and J were amplified using mixed TRB-A/B primers. TCRdb independently ran MiXCR on the multiplex PCR reads; one entry per CDR3 protein. The sample has 9,500 to 11,000 distinct CDR3 sequences; 25% to 30% are singletons. Overall study findings and caveats: Healthy donors lost TCR diversity with age mainly through richness, cancer patients through richness and evenness. In each cancer cohort, median generation probability increased across chemotherapy, suggesting thymic output rebounded.

This clonotype has just a few counts. Its target is not known. Amplification of TCR beta used genomic DNA extracted from peripheral blood. Per the germline V gene, CDR1 is DFQATT and CDR2 is SNEGSKA (reference sequence). The V and J ends lost 0 bases and 6 bases, in that order; junction bases with no gene match: 6. The CDR3 covers 15 residues. What was sequenced was blood. The clonotype comes from a human donor in good health. The chain combines TRBV20-1 with TRBJ2-1; 9 bases match TRBD2. The chain's CDR3 is CSARDPLSGGNEQFF. CDR3 sequence (DNA): TGCAGTGCTAGAGATCCACTTAGCGGGGGCAATGAGCAGTTCTTC.